This T cell receptor beta chain was obtained from a study of glioma-infiltrating T cells after dendritic cell vaccination. The wider study: Between about 2003 and 2012, patients got autologous tumor lysate-pulsed dendritic cell vaccines. Notes on the study in general: Only a small number of patients had complete blood and tumor samples.

As for this clone: Antigen: not known.

Up to 2 ug genomic DNA was used for TCRB CDR3 amplification. Primers: 60 V beta forward and 13 J beta reverse. Sequenced by immunoSEQ multiplex PCR; TCRdb stores in-frame clones only, minus some. The data contain about 99,000 clones, approximately 80% of them seen just once; the ten biggest clones take up about 12%. The CDR3 spans 16 residues. Trimming left V 5 bases short and J 6 bases short, with 26 bases between. Germline V gene data show CDR1 as SQVTM and CDR2 as ANQGSEA. The rearrangement joins TRBV29-1 to TRBJ2-7; weak D call: TRBD1 (8 bases). The TCR comes from a human donor with glioblastoma. Sequenced material: blood, taken before dendritic cell vaccination. The CDR3 loop reads CSVSGTRTGSLLEQYF. CDR3 nucleotide sequence: TGCAGCGTTAGCGGGACAAGGACAGGGAGTTTGCTCGAGCAGTACTTC.